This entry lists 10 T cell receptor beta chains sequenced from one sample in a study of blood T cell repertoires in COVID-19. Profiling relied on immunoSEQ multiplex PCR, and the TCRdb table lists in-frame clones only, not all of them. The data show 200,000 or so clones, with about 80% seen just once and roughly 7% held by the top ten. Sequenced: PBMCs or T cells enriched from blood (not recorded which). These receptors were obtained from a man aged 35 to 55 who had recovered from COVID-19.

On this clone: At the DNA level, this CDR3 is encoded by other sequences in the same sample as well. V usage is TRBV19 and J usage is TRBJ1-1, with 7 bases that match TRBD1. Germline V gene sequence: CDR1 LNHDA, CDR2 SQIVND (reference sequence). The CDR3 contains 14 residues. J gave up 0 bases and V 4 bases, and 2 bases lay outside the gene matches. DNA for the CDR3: TGTGCCAGTAGTAGGACAGGATTGAACACTGAAGCTTTCTTT. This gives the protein CASSRTGLNTEAFF.

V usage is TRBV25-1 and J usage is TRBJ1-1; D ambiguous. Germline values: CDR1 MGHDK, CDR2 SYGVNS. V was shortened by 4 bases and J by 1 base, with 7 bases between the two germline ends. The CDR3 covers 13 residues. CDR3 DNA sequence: TGTGCCAGCAGTGTAACAGAGAACACTGAAGCTTTCTTT. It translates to CASSVTENTEAFF.

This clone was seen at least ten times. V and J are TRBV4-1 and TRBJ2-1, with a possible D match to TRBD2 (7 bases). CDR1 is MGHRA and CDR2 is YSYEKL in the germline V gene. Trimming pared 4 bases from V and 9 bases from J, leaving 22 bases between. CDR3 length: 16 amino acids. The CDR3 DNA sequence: TGCGCCAGCAGCCGTGGGGAGGGGGGCGACCCAGGTGAGCAGTTCTTC. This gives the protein CASSRGEGGDPGEQFF.

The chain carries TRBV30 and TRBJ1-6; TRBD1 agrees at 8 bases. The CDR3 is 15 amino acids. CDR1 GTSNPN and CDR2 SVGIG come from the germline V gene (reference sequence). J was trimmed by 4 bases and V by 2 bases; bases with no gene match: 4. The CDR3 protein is CAWSSGGAYNSPLHF. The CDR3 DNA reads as TGTGCCTGGAGTTCAGGGGGCGCGTATAATTCACCCCTCCACTTT.

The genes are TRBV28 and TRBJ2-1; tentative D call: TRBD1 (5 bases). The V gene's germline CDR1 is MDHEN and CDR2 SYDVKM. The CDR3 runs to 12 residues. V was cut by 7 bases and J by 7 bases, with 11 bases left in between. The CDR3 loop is CASISAGNEQFF. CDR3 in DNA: TGTGCCAGCATATCCGCAGGGAATGAGCAGTTCTTC.

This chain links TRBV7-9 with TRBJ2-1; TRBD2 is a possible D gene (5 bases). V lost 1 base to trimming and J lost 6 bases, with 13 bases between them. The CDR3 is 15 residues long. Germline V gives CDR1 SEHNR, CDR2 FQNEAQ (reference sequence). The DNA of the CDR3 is TGTGCCAGCAGCTTAGATGGAACCGGGGTCAATGAGCAGTTCTTC. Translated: CASSLDGTGVNEQFF. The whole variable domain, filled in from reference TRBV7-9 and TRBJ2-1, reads DTGVSQNPRHKITKRGQNVTFRCDPISEHNRLYWYRQTLGQGPEFLTYFQNEAQLEKSRLLSDRFSAERPKGSFSTLEIQRTEQGDSAMYLCASSLDGTGVNEQFFGPGTRLTVL.

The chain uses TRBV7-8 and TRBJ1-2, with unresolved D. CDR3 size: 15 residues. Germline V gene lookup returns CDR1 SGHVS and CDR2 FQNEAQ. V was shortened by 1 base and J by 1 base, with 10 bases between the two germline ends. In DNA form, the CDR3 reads TGTGCCAGCAGCTTAGGGCGGGTGCTTAACTATGGCTACACCTTC. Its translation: CASSLGRVLNYGYTF.

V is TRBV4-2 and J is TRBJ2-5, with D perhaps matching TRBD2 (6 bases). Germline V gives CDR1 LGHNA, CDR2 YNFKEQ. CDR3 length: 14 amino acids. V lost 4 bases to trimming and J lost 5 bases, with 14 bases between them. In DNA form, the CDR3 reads TGTGCCAGCAGCCTCCCGGGGGATGGGGAGACCCAGTACTTC. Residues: CASSLPGDGETQYF.

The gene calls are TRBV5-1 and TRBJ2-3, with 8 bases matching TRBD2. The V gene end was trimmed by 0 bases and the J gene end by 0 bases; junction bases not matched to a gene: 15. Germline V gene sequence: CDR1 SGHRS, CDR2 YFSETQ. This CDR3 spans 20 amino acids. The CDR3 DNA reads TGCGCCAGCAGCTTGGTTACGCGGGGGGTAAGTGAGACTAGCACAGATACGCAGTATTTT. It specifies CASSLVTRGVSETSTDTQYF.

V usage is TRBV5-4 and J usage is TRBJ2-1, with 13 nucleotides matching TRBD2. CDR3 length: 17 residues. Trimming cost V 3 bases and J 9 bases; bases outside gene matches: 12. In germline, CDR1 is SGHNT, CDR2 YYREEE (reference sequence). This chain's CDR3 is CASSSTVTSGGAGEQFF. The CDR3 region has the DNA TGTGCCAGCAGCTCGACCGTTACTAGCGGGGGGGCTGGTGAGCAGTTCTTC.